A selection of T cell receptor beta chains follows, all from one sample in a study of T cell changes during pregnancy in multiple sclerosis. Sequenced by immunoSEQ multiplex PCR; TCRdb stores in-frame clones only, minus some. The sample consists of approximately 68,000 clones, approximately 90% of them appearing once. The starting material was peripheral blood, obtained in the second trimester of pregnancy. The receptors derive from a female donor with multiple sclerosis, enrolled in a pregnancy study. Both conserved end residues are part of each CDR3. A D gene is named only where the DNA matches it firmly. Part of the rows lack a size; the others show once, few, many or a class for expanded clones.

TRBJ2-2 | TRBV6-5 | NA | NA | CASSYRGGYTGELFF | TGTGCCAGCAGTTACAGGGGGGGCTACACCGGGGAGCTGTTTTTT
TRBJ2-1 | TRBV5-4 | TRBD2 | once | CASSQRLAGDYNEQFF | TGTGCCAGCAGCCAGCGACTAGCGGGGGACTACAATGAGCAGTTCTTC
TRBJ1-4 | TRBV5-8 | TRBD1 | NA | CASSPGTGGRLLSNEKLFF | TGTGCCAGCAGCCCCGGGACAGGGGGCCGACTTCTTTCTAATGAAAAACTGTTTTTT
TRBJ2-3 | TRBV19 | TRBD2 | NA | CASTIGLAGSDTQYF | TGTGCCAGTACCATCGGACTAGCGGGATCAGATACGCAGTATTTT
TRBJ2-2 | TRBV20-1 | NA | once | CSASPAGELFF | TGCAGTGCTAGCCCGGCCGGGGAGCTGTTTTTT
TRBJ2-5 | TRBV18 | NA | NA | CASSPQTTYQETQYF | TGTGCCAGCTCACCACAGACTACGTACCAAGAGACCCAGTACTTC
TRBJ2-5 | TRBV2 | NA | NA | CASSDGEETQYF | TGTGCCAGCAGCGACGGAGAGGAGACCCAGTACTTC
TRBJ2-7 | TRBV12-5 | NA | NA | CASGLVRTDAYEQYF | TGTGCTAGTGGTTTGGTACGGACAGATGCCTACGAGCAGTACTTC
TRBJ2-3 | TRBV28 | TRBD2 | NA | CASSRGGTSGTDTQYF | TGTGCCAGCAGTAGGGGGGGTACTAGCGGTACAGATACGCAGTATTTT
TRBJ2-3 | TRBV2 | TRBD2 | NA | CASSPGTSGAFWDTQYF | TGTGCCAGCAGCCCCGGGACTAGCGGGGCCTTCTGGGATACGCAGTATTTT
TRBJ2-7 | TRBV6-5 | TRBD2 | NA | CASSLREGLYEQYF | TGTGCCAGCAGTTTGCGGGAGGGCCTGTACGAGCAGTACTTC
TRBJ1-2 | TRBV7-2 | TRBD1 | once | CASSEATGGGGYTF | TGTGCCAGCAGCGAGGCAACAGGGGGGGGTGGCTACACCTTC
TRBJ2-3 | TRBV4-2 | NA | NA | CASSQVSSGSRRDTQYF | TGTGCCAGCAGCCAAGTATCCTCCGGGAGCAGGCGGGATACGCAGTATTTT
TRBJ1-2 | TRBV6-5 | TRBD1 | NA | CASSYFTGTGGNGYTF | TGTGCCAGCAGTTACTTTACCGGGACAGGGGGCAATGGCTACACCTTC
TRBJ1-1 | TRBV9 | TRBD1 | NA | CASSRTGITEAFF | TGTGCCAGCAGCCGGACAGGGATCACTGAAGCTTTCTTT
TRBJ2-5 | TRBV30 | NA | once | CASSPGGLETQYF | TGTGCCTCCTCCCCTGGAGGGTTGGAGACCCAGTACTTC